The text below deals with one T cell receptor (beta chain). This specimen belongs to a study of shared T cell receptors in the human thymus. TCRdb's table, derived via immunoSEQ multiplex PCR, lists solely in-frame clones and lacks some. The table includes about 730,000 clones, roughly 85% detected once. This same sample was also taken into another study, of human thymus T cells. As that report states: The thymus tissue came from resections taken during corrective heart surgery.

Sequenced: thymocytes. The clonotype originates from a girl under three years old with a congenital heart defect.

CDR3 loop: CASGPSYGYTF. The CDR3 DNA reads TGTGCTAGTGGACCGAGCTATGGCTACACCTTC. J is TRBJ1-2 and V is TRBV12-5; D gene uncertain. This CDR3 region has 11 residues. Germline loops: CDR1 LGHNT, CDR2 FRNRAP. V was pared by 6 bases and J by 4 bases, with 6 bases between. Full variable domain (remainder filled in from reference TRBV12-5 and TRBJ1-2): DARVTQTPRHKVTEMGQEVTMRCQPILGHNTVFWYRQTMMQGLELLAYFRNRAPLDDSGMPKDRFSAEMPDATLATLKIQPSEPRDSAVYFCASGPSYGYTFGSGTRLTVV.